Listed below are T cell receptor beta chains from one sample, sequenced in a study of T cells in Graves' hyperthyroidism and ophthalmopathy. TCRdb called the multiplex PCR reads again in MiXCR, with one record for every CDR3 protein. The sample holds roughly 740,000 distinct CDR3 sequences, roughly 17% seen once. Sequenced sample: blood. The receptors were gathered from a man aged 18 to 35 with Graves' hyperthyroidism. Both conserved end residues are part of each CDR3. Each record gives: V gene, D gene, J gene, clone size, CDR3 DNA, CDR3 protein. The D gene is left open where the match is weak. Rows may omit the clone size; those that give it use once, few, many or a size class.

v_gene: TRBV18
d_gene: -
j_gene: TRBJ1-1
abundance: many
CDR3nt: TGTGCCAGCAAACGGGGGGAAGGGGACACTGAAGCTTTCTTT
CDR3aa: CASKRGEGDTEAFF

v_gene: TRBV30
d_gene: -
j_gene: TRBJ1-2
abundance: few
CDR3nt: TGTGCCTCCGACAGCCAATCGTCCTATGGCTACACCTTC
CDR3aa: CASDSQSSYGYTF

v_gene: TRBV6-1
d_gene: -
j_gene: TRBJ2-5
abundance: many
CDR3nt: TGTGCCAGCAGTCCAACCCTTGCTAGCGAGACAGGGGAGACCCAGTACTTC
CDR3aa: CASSPTLASETGETQYF

v_gene: TRBV6-5
d_gene: -
j_gene: TRBJ2-5
abundance: few
CDR3nt: TGTGCCAGCAGTTACCCCCCCCCGGGACACTACCAAGAGACCCAGTACTTC
CDR3aa: CASSYPPPGHYQETQYF

v_gene: TRBV6-1
d_gene: -
j_gene: TRBJ2-7
abundance: -
CDR3nt: TGTGCCAGCAGTACATCTAAAAGGAGGTCCTACGAGCAGTACTTC
CDR3aa: CASSTSKRRSYEQYF

v_gene: TRBV7-9
d_gene: -
j_gene: TRBJ2-1
abundance: few
CDR3nt: TGTGCCAGCAGCTTAACAGGGTTGGCCCTCAATGAGCAGTTCTTC
CDR3aa: CASSLTGLALNEQFF

v_gene: TRBV7-9
d_gene: -
j_gene: TRBJ2-5
abundance: -
CDR3nt: TGTGCCAGCAGCTTAGCCCTGGGCCAGCTAGGCCCAGAGACCCAGTACTTC
CDR3aa: CASSLALGQLGPETQYF

v_gene: TRBV5-8
d_gene: -
j_gene: TRBJ2-3
abundance: -
CDR3nt: TGTGCCAGCAGCTTTGGTAGAGGGCCCCTTAGCACAGATACGCAGTATTTT
CDR3aa: CASSFGRGPLSTDTQYF

v_gene: TRBV10-1
d_gene: -
j_gene: TRBJ1-1
abundance: few
CDR3nt: TGCGCCAGCAGTGACGACGGACACGCTAACACTGAAGCTTTCTTT
CDR3aa: CASSDDGHANTEAFF

v_gene: TRBV6-5
d_gene: -
j_gene: TRBJ1-2
abundance: -
CDR3nt: TGTGCCAGCAGTTACCTCGGCTATGGCTACACCTTC
CDR3aa: CASSYLGYGYTF

v_gene: TRBV18
d_gene: -
j_gene: TRBJ2-2
abundance: -
CDR3nt: TGTGCCAGCTCACCCTGGGGGACGGCGAACACCGGGGAGCTGTTTTTT
CDR3aa: CASSPWGTANTGELFF

v_gene: TRBV28
d_gene: -
j_gene: TRBJ2-5
abundance: many
CDR3nt: TGTGCCAGCAGTTATAGGCCGGCATCTCAAGAGACCCAGTACTTC
CDR3aa: CASSYRPASQETQYF

v_gene: TRBV28
d_gene: -
j_gene: TRBJ2-2
abundance: -
CDR3nt: TGTGCCAGCAGATTGGGTGGGATACGGGAGCTGTTTTTT
CDR3aa: CASRLGGIRELFF

v_gene: TRBV4-3
d_gene: -
j_gene: TRBJ1-1
abundance: -
CDR3nt: TGCGCCAGCAGCCAAGATGCAGTGAACACTGAAGCTTTCTTT
CDR3aa: CASSQDAVNTEAFF

v_gene: TRBV3-1
d_gene: -
j_gene: TRBJ1-3
abundance: many
CDR3nt: TGTGCCAGCAGCCAAGAGGGGAGCTCTGGAAACACCATATATTTT
CDR3aa: CASSQEGSSGNTIYF

v_gene: TRBV20-1
d_gene: -
j_gene: TRBJ1-2
abundance: -
CDR3nt: TGCAGTGCTAGAGACTTATCGGGGCATGGCTACACCTTC
CDR3aa: CSARDLSGHGYTF

v_gene: TRBV19
d_gene: TRBD2
j_gene: TRBJ2-5
abundance: few
CDR3nt: TGTGCCAGTAGTATAGCATTCGCGTTTAGCGGGAGAGACGAGACCCAGTACTTC
CDR3aa: CASSIAFAFSGRDETQYF

v_gene: TRBV7-6
d_gene: TRBD1
j_gene: TRBJ1-3
abundance: -
CDR3nt: TGTGCCAGCAGCTTAGAAACAGGGGGAGGAAACACCATATATTTT
CDR3aa: CASSLETGGGNTIYF

v_gene: TRBV3-1
d_gene: -
j_gene: TRBJ2-1
abundance: few
CDR3nt: TGTGCCAGCAGCCAAGAATTGGTAGCCAAGCAGTTCTTC
CDR3aa: CASSQELVAKQFF

v_gene: TRBV5-1
d_gene: TRBD1
j_gene: TRBJ2-7
abundance: few
CDR3nt: TGCGCCAGCAACTCCGGGACAGGGAACGAGCAGTACTTC
CDR3aa: CASNSGTGNEQYF

v_gene: TRBV19
d_gene: -
j_gene: TRBJ2-7
abundance: few
CDR3nt: TGTGCCAGTAGTACTACGTTTTTGGAACTAGCCCGAAGGTACGAGCAGTACTTC
CDR3aa: CASSTTFLELARRYEQYF

v_gene: TRBV11-2
d_gene: -
j_gene: TRBJ2-5
abundance: many
CDR3nt: TGTGCCAGCAGCTTAGTATTAGGACAGCAAGAGACCCAGTACTTC
CDR3aa: CASSLVLGQQETQYF

v_gene: TRBV28
d_gene: TRBD1
j_gene: TRBJ2-7
abundance: many
CDR3nt: TGTGCCAGCAGTTTAACCAGGCCCGGGACAGGGGTTAACGAGCAGTACTTC
CDR3aa: CASSLTRPGTGVNEQYF

v_gene: TRBV4-1
d_gene: -
j_gene: TRBJ2-7
abundance: few
CDR3nt: TGCGCCAGCAGCCAAGGCGTCCTAGGACGGTACGAGCAGTACTTC
CDR3aa: CASSQGVLGRYEQYF

v_gene: TRBV27
d_gene: TRBD1
j_gene: TRBJ2-2
abundance: few
CDR3nt: TGTGCCAGCAGTCCCATGACAGGGGAGAACACCGGGGAGCTGTTTTTT
CDR3aa: CASSPMTGENTGELFF

v_gene: TRBV4-2
d_gene: -
j_gene: TRBJ2-7
abundance: -
CDR3nt: TGTGCCAGCAGCCAAGCCTATACCACCCGGACCCAAGGAGAGCAGTACTTC
CDR3aa: CASSQAYTTRTQGEQYF

v_gene: TRBV12-3/TRBV12-4
d_gene: -
j_gene: TRBJ2-7
abundance: few
CDR3nt: TGTGCCAGCAGTTTAGGAACCCCCCCCTACGAGCAGTACTTC
CDR3aa: CASSLGTPPYEQYF

v_gene: TRBV7-3
d_gene: TRBD2
j_gene: TRBJ2-3
abundance: many
CDR3nt: TGTGCCAGCAGCTTAACCCCTAGCGGGAGGTACACAGATACGCAGTATTTT
CDR3aa: CASSLTPSGRYTDTQYF

v_gene: TRBV13
d_gene: -
j_gene: TRBJ2-7
abundance: few
CDR3nt: TGTGCCAGCAGCTTCGTGAACTCCTACGAGCAGTACTTC
CDR3aa: CASSFVNSYEQYF

v_gene: TRBV7-8
d_gene: -
j_gene: TRBJ1-1
abundance: -
CDR3nt: TGTGCCAGCAGCTTAACAGGAGTTTGGGCCGGAGGGGCTTTCTTT
CDR3aa: CASSLTGVWAGGAFF

v_gene: TRBV27
d_gene: -
j_gene: TRBJ2-1
abundance: -
CDR3nt: TGTGCCAGCAGTTTTGTAAGGACGTCTTCGGAGCAGTTCTTC
CDR3aa: CASSFVRTSSEQFF

v_gene: TRBV27
d_gene: -
j_gene: TRBJ1-1
abundance: -
CDR3nt: TGTGCCAGCAGTTTCCTCCTCGGGGAGGTTCGGACTGAAGCTTTCTTT
CDR3aa: CASSFLLGEVRTEAFF

v_gene: TRBV7-9
d_gene: -
j_gene: TRBJ1-4
abundance: -
CDR3nt: TGTGCCAGCAGCTTAATGAGTCTGAGAGTTGGAACAACTAATGAAAAACTGTTTTTT
CDR3aa: CASSLMSLRVGTTNEKLFF

v_gene: TRBV28
d_gene: -
j_gene: TRBJ1-6
abundance: few
CDR3nt: TGTGCCAGCAGTAAAATCCTGAGCTCCTATAATTCACCCCTCCACTTT
CDR3aa: CASSKILSSYNSPLHF

v_gene: TRBV6-6
d_gene: -
j_gene: TRBJ1-1
abundance: few
CDR3nt: TGTGCCAGCAGTTACGTTGGTTTTGTGGAAGCTTTCTTT
CDR3aa: CASSYVGFVEAFF

v_gene: TRBV2
d_gene: -
j_gene: TRBJ2-7
abundance: many
CDR3nt: TGTGCCAGCAGTGTTATGGACTACTACGAGCAGTACTTC
CDR3aa: CASSVMDYYEQYF

v_gene: TRBV6-2/TRBV6-3
d_gene: -
j_gene: TRBJ1-5
abundance: few
CDR3nt: TGTGCCAGCTCTCCGTGGGACATCAATCAGCCCCAGCATTTT
CDR3aa: CASSPWDINQPQHF

v_gene: TRBV5-1
d_gene: TRBD1
j_gene: TRBJ2-3
abundance: -
CDR3nt: TGCGCCAGCAGCAGGACAGGGTCAGGCACAGATACGCAGTATTTT
CDR3aa: CASSRTGSGTDTQYF

v_gene: TRBV27
d_gene: TRBD1
j_gene: TRBJ2-3
abundance: -
CDR3nt: TGTGCCAGCACCCTCCGGGGGACAGGGTCAGATACGCAGTATTTT
CDR3aa: CASTLRGTGSDTQYF

v_gene: TRBV12-5
d_gene: TRBD1
j_gene: TRBJ2-1
abundance: few
CDR3nt: TGTGCTAGTGGTTTCGGACAGGGCTTTGATGAGCAGTTCTTC
CDR3aa: CASGFGQGFDEQFF

v_gene: TRBV2
d_gene: TRBD2
j_gene: TRBJ2-7
abundance: few
CDR3nt: TGTGCCAGCAGGGTAGCGGGAGGCCACGAGCAGTACTTC
CDR3aa: CASRVAGGHEQYF

v_gene: TRBV20-1
d_gene: TRBD1
j_gene: TRBJ2-3
abundance: few
CDR3nt: TGCAGTGCTAGAGCAACAGGGGGAACAGATACGCAGTATTTT
CDR3aa: CSARATGGTDTQYF

v_gene: TRBV11-2
d_gene: -
j_gene: TRBJ2-1
abundance: -
CDR3nt: TGTGCCACCGTGTCCGAGACTAGCTCCTACAATGAGCAGTTCTTC
CDR3aa: CATVSETSSYNEQFF

v_gene: TRBV12-3/TRBV12-4
d_gene: TRBD1
j_gene: TRBJ1-5
abundance: many
CDR3nt: TGTGCCATCAGACAGGGCTTTCAGCCCCAGCATTTT
CDR3aa: CAIRQGFQPQHF

v_gene: TRBV6-2/TRBV6-3
d_gene: -
j_gene: TRBJ2-5
abundance: -
CDR3nt: TGTGCCAGCCGGCCCTGGGGGTTGGGAGAGACCCAGTACTTC
CDR3aa: CASRPWGLGETQYF

v_gene: TRBV5-1
d_gene: -
j_gene: TRBJ2-3
abundance: many
CDR3nt: TGCGCCAGCAGCTTGTTTGGCAGCAGCACAGATACGCAGTATTTT
CDR3aa: CASSLFGSSTDTQYF

v_gene: TRBV20-1
d_gene: TRBD1
j_gene: TRBJ2-5
abundance: -
CDR3nt: TGCAGTGCTAGAAAGCAGGGGGCTGTAGAGACCCAGTACTTC
CDR3aa: CSARKQGAVETQYF

v_gene: TRBV12-3/TRBV12-4
d_gene: TRBD2
j_gene: TRBJ2-1
abundance: -
CDR3nt: TGTGCCAGCAGTCCGGGACTAGTTAGTGAGCAGTTCTTC
CDR3aa: CASSPGLVSEQFF

v_gene: TRBV29-1
d_gene: -
j_gene: TRBJ1-1
abundance: -
CDR3nt: TGCAGCGCCGAATCCCAGGGTACTGAAGCTTTCTTT
CDR3aa: CSAESQGTEAFF

v_gene: TRBV3-1
d_gene: -
j_gene: TRBJ1-3
abundance: few
CDR3nt: TGTGCCAGCACCGACGGATCTAACAACACCATATATTTT
CDR3aa: CASTDGSNNTIYF

v_gene: TRBV2
d_gene: -
j_gene: TRBJ2-5
abundance: -
CDR3nt: TGTGCCAGCAGTGAATCTACGGGGATTGGGGGGGAGACCCAGTACTTC
CDR3aa: CASSESTGIGGETQYF

v_gene: TRBV28
d_gene: TRBD2
j_gene: TRBJ2-1
abundance: many
CDR3nt: TGTGCCAGCAGTGTACCATCTAGCGGGAGGGGAAATGAGCAGTTCTTC
CDR3aa: CASSVPSSGRGNEQFF

v_gene: TRBV11-2
d_gene: -
j_gene: TRBJ2-2
abundance: many
CDR3nt: TGTGCCAGCAGCTGGACCGGGGCCGGGGAGCTGTTTTTT
CDR3aa: CASSWTGAGELFF